This is a list of T cell receptor beta chains from one sample in a study of T cells after yellow fever vaccination. TCRdb analysed the 5' RACE reads with MiXCR anew, one entry per CDR3 protein. Of approximately 510,000 distinct CDR3 sequences listed, around a fifth are singletons. The sample consisted of PBMCs, taken 20 to 25 days after the first yellow fever vaccination. The receptor set was obtained from a man younger than 35 who received the YFV17D yellow fever vaccine. The conserved cysteine and the conserved F or W are not part of the CDR3 here. D genes are given only for firm matches. Rows give clone size only sometimes, using once, few, many, or a class for an expanded clone.

abundance	v_gene	d_gene	CDR3aa
NA	TRBV5-4	TRBD2	ASSLASGGVREQY
few	TRBV4-1	NA	ASSSIVTQPQH
few	TRBV15	NA	ATSRDATFGGYT
many	TRBV5-1	NA	ASSLKSEYYNEQF
NA	TRBV29-1	NA	SVDSSYGYT
NA	TRBV6-2/TRBV6-3	NA	ASSTSPGVQAGEQY
NA	TRBV4-2	TRBD2	ASSQDPTSGSYNEQF
NA	TRBV7-3	NA	ASSLQGGNFADTQY
few	TRBV10-3	TRBD1	AISGQGTYEQY
few	TRBV11-2	TRBD1	ASRNRDRWNTEAF
NA	TRBV27	TRBD1	ASSDPGTGTPDTQY
NA	TRBV4-1	NA	ASSHHAGPVPNYGYT
NA	TRBV19	NA	ASSIDTGIYEQY
few	TRBV6-5	NA	ASSFTSNRQETQY
few	TRBV6-6	NA	ASSYSLTGSL
NA	TRBV5-1	NA	ASSPDLIEQF
few	TRBV7-3	TRBD1	AIPRRQGAKFHGELF
few	TRBV30	NA	AWSQREAF
few	TRBV20-1	TRBD1	SGQGMAYEQY
many	TRBV5-1	NA	ASSLENEQF
few	TRBV6-5	NA	ASSYTPAAGRTRPDTQY
NA	TRBV6-2/TRBV6-3	TRBD1	ASSYSILTGVLDTQY
few	TRBV20-1	NA	SAPPQGLSTDTQY
NA	TRBV14	NA	ASSQDRGPLDSYNEQF
few	TRBV3-1	NA	ASSRRLNTEAF
NA	TRBV13	NA	ASSSRPDSPYSPLH
NA	TRBV29-1	NA	SVEDDGTAYTTGYNEQF
NA	TRBV7-2	TRBD1	ASAWDRSSSEQF
NA	TRBV18	NA	ASSPSRDSQPQH
NA	TRBV5-4	NA	ASSLRDSNTEAF
NA	TRBV9	NA	ASSVEGVTEAF
NA	TRBV9	TRBD1	ASTRTGGGNEQF
NA	TRBV6-2/TRBV6-3	TRBD2	ASSIFGGGYNEQF
NA	TRBV7-6	TRBD1	ASSAQTGSTDTQY
NA	TRBV12-3/TRBV12-4	TRBD2	ASSFSSRGGLETQY
NA	TRBV5-1	TRBD1	ASSLGDSPNQPQH